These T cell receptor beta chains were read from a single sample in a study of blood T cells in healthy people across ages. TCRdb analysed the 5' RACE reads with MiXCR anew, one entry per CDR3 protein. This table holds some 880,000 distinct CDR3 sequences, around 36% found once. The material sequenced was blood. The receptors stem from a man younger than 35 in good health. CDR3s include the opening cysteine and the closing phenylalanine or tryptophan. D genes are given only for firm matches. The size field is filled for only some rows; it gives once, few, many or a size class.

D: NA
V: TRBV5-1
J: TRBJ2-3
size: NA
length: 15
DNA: TGCGCCAGCAGCTTGGCGGTGGGCGTGACAGATACGCAGTATTTT
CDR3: CASSLAVGVTDTQYF

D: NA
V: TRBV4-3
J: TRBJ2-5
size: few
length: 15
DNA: TGCGCCAGCAGCCAAGACGCGGCCGGCTACAATGAGCAGTACTTC
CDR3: CASSQDAAGYNEQYF

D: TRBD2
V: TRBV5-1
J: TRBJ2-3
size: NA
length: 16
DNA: TGCGCCAGCAGCCCATCGGAAAGCGGGGGGGAAGATACGCAGTATTTT
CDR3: CASSPSESGGEDTQYF

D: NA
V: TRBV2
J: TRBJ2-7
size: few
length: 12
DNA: TGTGCCAGCGGGGGCCGTACCTACGAGCAGTACTTC
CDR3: CASGGRTYEQYF

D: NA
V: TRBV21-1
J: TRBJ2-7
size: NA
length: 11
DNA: TGTGCCCCCCCCTCCTCCTACGAGCAGTACTTC
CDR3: CAPPSSYEQYF

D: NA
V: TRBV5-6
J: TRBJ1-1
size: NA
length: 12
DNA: TGTGCCAGCATTTCACAAGGCACTGAAGCTTTCTTT
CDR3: CASISQGTEAFF

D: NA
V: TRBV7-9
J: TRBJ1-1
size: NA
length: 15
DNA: TGTGCCAGCAGCTTAGCCGTCCTAACGAACACTGAAGCTTTCTTT
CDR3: CASSLAVLTNTEAFF

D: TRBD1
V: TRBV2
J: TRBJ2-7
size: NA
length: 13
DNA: TGTGCCAGCAGTAATGACAGGACAGGCGAGCAGTACTTC
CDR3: CASSNDRTGEQYF

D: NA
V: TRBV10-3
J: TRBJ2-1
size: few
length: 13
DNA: TGTGCCATCAGTGAGTCCAACATCGGAGGGGAGTTCTTC
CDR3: CAISESNIGGEFF

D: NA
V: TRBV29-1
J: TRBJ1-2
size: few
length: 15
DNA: TGCAGCGTTGAAACAGAGAGGGGACGGAACTATGGCTACACCTTC
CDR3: CSVETERGRNYGYTF

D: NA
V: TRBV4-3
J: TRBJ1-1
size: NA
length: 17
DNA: TGCGCCAGCAGCCAAGAACCCTGGGCCCGCGTGAACACTGAAGCTTTCTTT
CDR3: CASSQEPWARVNTEAFF

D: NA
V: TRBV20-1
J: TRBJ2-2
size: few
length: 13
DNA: TGCAGTGCTAGGAGGGGTGTCACCGGGGAGCTGTTTTTT
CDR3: CSARRGVTGELFF

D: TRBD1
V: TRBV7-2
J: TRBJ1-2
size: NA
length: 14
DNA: TGTGCCAGCAGCACCCGGGACAGCAGGGGCGGCTACACCTTC
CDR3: CASSTRDSRGGYTF

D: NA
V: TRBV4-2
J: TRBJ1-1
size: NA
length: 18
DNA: TGTGCCAGCAGCACGGAACATCAATCGGCGGCGACTGCGAATGAAGCTTTCTTT
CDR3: CASSTEHQSAATANEAFF

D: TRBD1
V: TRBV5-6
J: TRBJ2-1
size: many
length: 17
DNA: TGTGCCAGCAGCTTGGTTGGGACAGAATTAGGATACAATGAGCAGTTCTTC
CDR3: CASSLVGTELGYNEQFF

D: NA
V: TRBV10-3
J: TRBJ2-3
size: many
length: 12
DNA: TGTGCCACTGGGGACAACACAGATACGCAGTATTTT
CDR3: CATGDNTDTQYF

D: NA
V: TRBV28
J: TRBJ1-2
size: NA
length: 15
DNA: TGTGCCAGCAGCGAGAATCCCAGGGCCAACTATGGCTACACCTTC
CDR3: CASSENPRANYGYTF

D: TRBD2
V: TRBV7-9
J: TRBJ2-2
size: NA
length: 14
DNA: TGTGCCAGCAGCCCGGGACTACCAAACGGGGAGCTGTTTTTT
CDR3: CASSPGLPNGELFF

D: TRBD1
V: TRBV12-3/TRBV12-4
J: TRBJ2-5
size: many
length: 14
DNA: TGTGCCAGCAGTCTGACAGGGCCTGGGGAGACCCAGTACTTC
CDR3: CASSLTGPGETQYF